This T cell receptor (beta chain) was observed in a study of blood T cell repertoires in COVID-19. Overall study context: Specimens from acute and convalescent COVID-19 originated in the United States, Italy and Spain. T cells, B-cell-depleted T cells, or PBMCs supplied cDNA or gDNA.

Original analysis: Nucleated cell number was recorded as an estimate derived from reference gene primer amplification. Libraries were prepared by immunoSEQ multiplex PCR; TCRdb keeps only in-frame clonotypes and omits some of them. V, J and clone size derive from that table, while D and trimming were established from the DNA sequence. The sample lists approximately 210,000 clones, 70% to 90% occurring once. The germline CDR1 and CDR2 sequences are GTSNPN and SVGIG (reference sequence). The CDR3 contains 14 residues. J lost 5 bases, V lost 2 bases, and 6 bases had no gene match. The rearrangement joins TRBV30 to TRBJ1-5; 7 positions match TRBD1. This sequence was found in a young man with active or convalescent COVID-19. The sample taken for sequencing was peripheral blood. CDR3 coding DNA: TGTGCCTGGAGTAGGGGCACAGGGGATCAGCCCCAGCATTTT. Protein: CAWSRGTGDQPQHF.